This T cell receptor beta chain was sequenced in a study of post-analysis software for immune sequencing data. Study-wide results and limits: Samples from one preparation batch, clustered by F measure, grouped strongly together. Higher frequency in patients than in controls was seen for five TRBV segments, with TRBV5-6, TRBV5-1 and TRBV20-1 among them.

Comment on this clonotype: Antigen: not known.

V lost 6 bases, J lost 8 bases, and 13 bases lay in between. The CDR3 has 12 amino acids. The V gene's germline CDR1 is MNHEY and CDR2 SVGAGI. Built from TCR beta cDNA, the libraries had unique molecular identifiers in them. T cells numbering about 0.9 to 11 million gave rise to some 520,000 cDNA molecules. MiXCR, run by TCRdb on the PCR reads, gives a single entry per CDR3 protein. The sample includes hundreds of thousands of distinct CDR3 sequences, about 60% seen only once; the top ten take about 11%. The chain joins TRBV6-5 to TRBJ1-2, with D possibly matching TRBD1 (6 bases). The source material was blood. The source of this sequence is a girl aged 2 to 10 with multiple sclerosis. The CDR3 here is CASRSNREGYTF. In DNA, the CDR3 is TGTGCCAGCAGGTCCAACAGGGAAGGCTACACCTTC.